The following is a T cell receptor (beta chain) sequence with its context. Its antigen is still unknown. The CDR3 has 16 amino acids. Looked up from germline, CDR1 is WSHSY and CDR2 is SAAADI. V shed 2 bases and J 4 bases; nucleotides not matched to a gene: 8. The data are from a study of cytomegalovirus exposure and HLA in healthy donors. Study conclusions and caveats: Upon later analysis, TCR association rates were observed to vary by HLA locus, being highest for DRB1 and lowest for HLA-C. There were some public TCRs occurring in many donors, but most TCR sequences were rare.

PCR employed 60 Vbeta and 13 Jbeta primers. Authors' analysis steps: A later analysis counted approximately 88 million unique TCR beta chains, some 10 million shared. Assay used: immunoSEQ multiplex PCR; TCRdb lists only in-frame clones, some missing. That table supplies the V and J calls and clone size; D and trimming were determined from the DNA. The sample lists over 50,000 clones; more than 70% were seen once. Each donor's status was that of a healthy bone marrow donor. The TCR comes from a man under 40 in good health and CMV-seropositive. Sequencing was carried out using PBMCs. The chain uses TRBV10-2 and TRBJ2-3; 8 bases are shared with TRBD2. The CDR3 coding sequence is TGCGCCAGCAGTGAGACCCACGGGAGGGAGGCAGATACGCAGTATTTT. Protein: CASSETHGREADTQYF.